The rows below give T cell receptor beta chains drawn from one sample of a study of T cell clones after liver transplantation. Clones were sequenced by immunoSEQ multiplex PCR, and TCRdb holds only the in-frame ones, with some missing. The sample contains 65,000 to 85,000 clones, around 84% of which appear only once. The specimen comprised CD4+ T cells from blood, sampled less than 50 months after liver transplant. All receptors derive from a human patient who received a liver transplant. Some T cells may be graft donor cells. CDR3s leave out the opening cysteine and the closing phenylalanine or tryptophan. Only some rows state a clone size, as once, few, many or a class for expanded clones.

j_call	clone_size	v_call	cdr3_aa
TRBJ2-1	NA	TRBV19	ASSITHSYNEQF
TRBJ1-2	few	TRBV16	ASSQSQGVGGYT
TRBJ1-2	NA	TRBV11-3	ASSFNGWGYT
TRBJ2-2	NA	TRBV11-3	ASSLAGANTGELF
TRBJ2-5	NA	TRBV4-2	ASSQETQY
TRBJ2-7	NA	TRBV13	ASSLNHEQY
TRBJ1-6	NA	TRBV4-1	ASSQGESRTPLH
TRBJ2-2	NA	TRBV6-5	ASGRGGETGELF
TRBJ2-3	NA	TRBV6-1	ATYTNLVSDTQY
TRBJ1-1	NA	TRBV19	AVSGGFTEAF
TRBJ2-3	NA	TRBV18	ASSPPGGRTDTQY
TRBJ2-5	once	TRBV30	AWRSGEETQY
TRBJ2-4	NA	TRBV7-5	ARSILGGAMDKNIQY
TRBJ2-4	NA	TRBV5-6	ASSFVSTGGMGIQY
TRBJ1-2	NA	TRBV11-2	ASSLAGNYGYT
TRBJ2-1	NA	TRBV28	ASSSPMGGTTPYEQF
TRBJ1-6	few	TRBV6-5	ASSYSSQSNSPLH
TRBJ2-1	once	TRBV7-6	ASTRSIGSDYNEQF
TRBJ2-1	NA	TRBV10-3	ATRSRASGDNEQF
TRBJ1-5	once	TRBV19	ASRSDRGYNQPQH
TRBJ2-7	NA	TRBV5-6	ASSLPSGGYEQY
TRBJ2-3	NA	TRBV19	ASSIGNSWGTDTQY
TRBJ2-3	NA	TRBV29-1	SVGTSGIGTDTQY
TRBJ2-2	NA	TRBV19	ASSPLAGGNTGELF
TRBJ1-4	NA	TRBV5-6	ASSLEAQGPVREKLF
TRBJ2-3	NA	TRBV9	ASSVRTSGTNTQY
TRBJ2-3	NA	TRBV2	ASSATRGGSDTQY
TRBJ2-2	NA	TRBV19	ASSTQGFSTGELF
TRBJ1-1	NA	TRBV5-1	ASSLTSGDTEAF
TRBJ1-3	NA	TRBV6-6	ASSYSIRNTIY
TRBJ1-3	NA	TRBV2	ASETGEHGNTIY
TRBJ2-3	NA	TRBV7-2	ASSPGLATDTQY
TRBJ2-4	NA	TRBV7-2	ASSLTRQTGNIQY
TRBJ2-7	NA	TRBV9	ASSVLANSDYEQY
TRBJ2-7	few	TRBV2	ASSEGVVTSHEQY
TRBJ1-2	NA	TRBV15	ATSRDRRVNYGYT
TRBJ2-5	NA	TRBV4-2	ASSQGVAGGQETQY
TRBJ1-5	once	TRBV6-4	ASSIHRNSNQPQH
TRBJ1-1	NA	TRBV7-2	ASSLGHGGSTEAF
TRBJ2-5	NA	TRBV9	ASSPDPVETQY
TRBJ2-1	NA	TRBV28	ASGELSYNEQF
TRBJ1-5	NA	TRBV7-2	ASSYRVGREDQPQH
TRBJ2-3	NA	TRBV5-4	ASSLEGGTDTQY
TRBJ2-5	few	TRBV19	ASSISNRETQY
TRBJ2-1	NA	TRBV6-5	ASRLAGANEQF
TRBJ1-2	NA	TRBV7-2	ASSPDREYGYT
TRBJ1-2	NA	TRBV7-7	ASSLAARGYT
TRBJ2-7	NA	TRBV6-4	ASSDPRTGPYEQY
TRBJ1-2	NA	TRBV18	ASSPPDGTGGGYT
TRBJ2-5	NA	TRBV7-7	ASSARDTLTETQY
TRBJ1-3	NA	TRBV4-3	ASSYSFGSGNTIY
TRBJ1-4	NA	TRBV18	ASSPTNEGLGEKLF
TRBJ1-2	NA	TRBV15	ATSRGQGRTYNYGYT
TRBJ1-1	few	TRBV19	ASSIWGGGRKFTEAF
TRBJ2-3	NA	TRBV18	ASSPTRSTDTQY
TRBJ2-5	NA	TRBV4-3	ASSRRRGMGETQY
TRBJ2-3	NA	TRBV7-6	ASSFGQAGTDTQY
TRBJ1-5	NA	TRBV15	ATSRDQEQPQH
TRBJ1-3	NA	TRBV11-2	ASSPQRVSGNTIY